The rows below give T cell receptor beta chains drawn from one sample of a study of cytomegalovirus exposure and HLA in healthy donors. Measured with immunoSEQ multiplex PCR; TCRdb has only the in-frame clones, and not every one. Of more than 110,000 clones in the sample, 78% were seen once. Input material: PBMCs. Receptors originate from a male donor in good health and CMV-seronegative. The CDR3 runs from the conserved cysteine through the conserved F or W. The D gene is left open where the match is weak. Clone size is shown for a subset of rows, as once, few, many or a class of expanded clone.

TRBD2 | few | TRBJ2-1 | TRBV27 | TGTGCCAGCAGGGGACTAGCTTATTCCTACAATGAGCAGTTCTTC | CASRGLAYSYNEQFF
TRBD2 | - | TRBJ2-1 | TRBV15 | TGTGCCACCCAACCCCGTCGACGCACTAGCGGGAGGGGGGATGAGCAGTTCTTC | CATQPRRRTSGRGDEQFF
- | - | TRBJ2-3 | TRBV27 | TGTGCCAGCAGCCCGTGGGGGGATAGCACAGATACGCAGTATTTT | CASSPWGDSTDTQYF
- | - | TRBJ2-1 | TRBV7-8 | TGTGCCAGCAGCTTAGCGGGCCGAGGACGAGCGGAGTTCTTC | CASSLAGRGRAEFF
- | - | TRBJ1-1 | TRBV9 | TGTGCCAGCAGCGTAGGAACAGCTACCGAAGCTTTCTTT | CASSVGTATEAFF
TRBD1 | once | TRBJ1-6 | TRBV30 | TGTGCCCGGAGGGGGTCCTCGGGACAGACAGTTTCACCCCTCCACTTT | CARRGSSGQTVSPLHF
TRBD2 | - | TRBJ2-7 | TRBV19 | TGTGCCAGTAGCGACAGTTCGACTAGCGGGACCTACGAGCAGTACTTC | CASSDSSTSGTYEQYF
- | - | TRBJ2-1 | TRBV4-2 | TGTGCCAGCAGCCAAGTTTCCTCTAGAGCGTACAATGAGCAGTTCTTC | CASSQVSSRAYNEQFF
TRBD1 | - | TRBJ2-7 | TRBV5-1 | TGCGCCAGCACCCCCGCAGGGGGCGAGGAGCAGTACTTC | CASTPAGGEEQYF
- | - | TRBJ1-2 | TRBV4-3 | TGCGCCAGCAGCCGCGGGGCCCTGCAGTCTAACTATGGCTACACCTTC | CASSRGALQSNYGYTF
TRBD1 | once | TRBJ2-3 | TRBV7-7 | TGTGCTAGCAGCGAAGGGTACAGGGGAACAGATACGCAGTATTTT | CASSEGYRGTDTQYF
- | - | TRBJ1-2 | TRBV30 | TGTGCCTGGAGTCAGGCGACAGAAAAATTCTATGGCTACCCCTTC | CAWSQATEKFYGYPF
- | - | TRBJ2-1 | TRBV6-1 | TGTGCCAGCACTCTCCGACTGAGCTCCTACAATGAGCAGTTCTTC | CASTLRLSSYNEQFF
TRBD1 | once | TRBJ1-2 | TRBV5-4 | TGTGCCAGCAGCTTGGAGCCCCCAGGGGGGAACACCTTC | CASSLEPPGGNTF
TRBD1 | - | TRBJ2-7 | TRBV5-1 | TGCGCCAGCAGCTTGGCCGCAGGGGGCTACGAGCAGTACTTC | CASSLAAGGYEQYF
- | - | TRBJ1-3 | TRBV11-2 | TGTGCCAGCAGCTTACCCTCACTAAATGCGGGAAACACCATATATTTT | CASSLPSLNAGNTIYF
- | once | TRBJ2-7 | TRBV7-5 | TGTGCCAGAAGCCCACGTGCAGGGCCCTACGAGCAGTACTTC | CARSPRAGPYEQYF
- | - | TRBJ2-5 | TRBV7-2 | TGTGCCAGCAGCTTCCCTTCGGTACAAGAGACCCAGTACTTC | CASSFPSVQETQYF
TRBD1 | - | TRBJ2-5 | TRBV7-8 | TGTGCCAGCAAGACCACCACAGGGGAGGAGACCCAGTACTTC | CASKTTTGEETQYF
- | once | TRBJ1-2 | TRBV25-1 | TGTGCCAGCAGTGACGCCCGGGGAGACTATGGCTACACCTTC | CASSDARGDYGYTF
- | - | TRBJ1-2 | TRBV6-1 | TGTGCCCAGTCCTCTTCTAACTATGGCTACACCTTC | CAQSSSNYGYTF
- | - | TRBJ2-7 | TRBV29-1 | TGCAGCGTTGAAGATCCAGGCGTCTCCTACGAGCAGTACTTC | CSVEDPGVSYEQYF
- | - | TRBJ1-1 | TRBV5-1 | TGCGCCAGCAGCTTACAGGAGAACACTGAAGCTTTCTTT | CASSLQENTEAFF
- | - | TRBJ2-2 | TRBV5-3 | TGTGCCAGAAGCTATATTCGCGGTAGGAACACCGGGGAGCTGTTTTTT | CARSYIRGRNTGELFF
TRBD2 | - | TRBJ2-3 | TRBV9 | TGTGCCAGCAGCGTAGAGGCGGGAGGGCCATCTGATACGCAGTATTTT | CASSVEAGGPSDTQYF
TRBD1 | once | TRBJ2-7 | TRBV29-1 | TGCAGCGTTGGGACAGGGACGAGCGAGCAGTACTTC | CSVGTGTSEQYF
- | - | TRBJ2-3 | TRBV5-4 | TGTGCCAGCAGCTTGGCTCGACGGTCAGAGAGGGATACGCAGTATTTT | CASSLARRSERDTQYF
TRBD1 | - | TRBJ1-2 | TRBV5-6 | TGTGCCAGCAGCCTGTCCGGGACAGGGGTGAGCGGCTACACCTTC | CASSLSGTGVSGYTF
TRBD2 | - | TRBJ2-7 | TRBV9 | TGTGCCAGCAGCGTAGCAGTAGCGGGAGGGCCCTACGAGCAGTACTTC | CASSVAVAGGPYEQYF
- | - | TRBJ1-2 | TRBV5-1 | TGCGCCAGCAGCTTGGGTTTGGGACACTCTTATGGCTACACCTTC | CASSLGLGHSYGYTF
TRBD1 | - | TRBJ2-7 | TRBV7-8 | TGTGCCAGCAGCCTGTCACAGGGGCGGGAGCAGTACTTC | CASSLSQGREQYF
TRBD1 | once | TRBJ1-1 | TRBV27 | TGTGCCAGCAGTCCCGGGACAGGGTGGAACACTGAAGCTTTCTTT | CASSPGTGWNTEAFF
- | - | TRBJ1-2 | TRBV5-1 | TGCGCCAGCAGCTTAAGTACTGCCACGAACTATGGCTACACCTTC | CASSLSTATNYGYTF
- | - | TRBJ2-6 | TRBV7-9 | TGTGCCAGCAGCTGGCGACAGGATACTGGGGCCAACGTCCTGACTTTC | CASSWRQDTGANVLTF
- | - | TRBJ1-1 | TRBV5-1 | TGCGCCAGCAGCTTCGCCCCCAACAGGGAAGCTTTCTTT | CASSFAPNREAFF
- | - | TRBJ1-1 | TRBV6-6 | TGTGCCAGCTCCCGCGGGGTGAACACTGAAGCTTTCTTT | CASSRGVNTEAFF
TRBD1 | few | TRBJ2-3 | TRBV30 | TGTGCCTGGGGACAGGGGTATGCGGATACGCAGTATTTT | CAWGQGYADTQYF
- | few | TRBJ2-5 | TRBV5-4 | TGTGCCAGCAGCTTGGTCGGGGGGCCTATACAAGAGACCCAGTACTTC | CASSLVGGPIQETQYF
- | few | TRBJ1-1 | TRBV27 | TGTGCCAGCAGTTTTACAGGGAGAGACACTGAAGCTTTCTTT | CASSFTGRDTEAFF
TRBD1 | - | TRBJ1-5 | TRBV5-6 | TGTGCCAGCAGCCCCGGACAGGGGGCTCAGCCCCAGCATTTT | CASSPGQGAQPQHF
TRBD1 | - | TRBJ2-1 | TRBV7-9 | TGTGCCAGCAGCCCCGCGACAGGGGCCTACAATGAGCAGTTCTTC | CASSPATGAYNEQFF
- | - | TRBJ2-7 | TRBV9 | TGTGCCAGCAGCCCCACGTCTTCGGGGTCTCGGTACGAGCAGTACTTC | CASSPTSSGSRYEQYF
TRBD1 | - | TRBJ1-6 | TRBV6-1 | TGTGCCAGCACACAGGGGGGAAATTCACCCCTCCACTTT | CASTQGGNSPLHF
TRBD1 | once | TRBJ1-6 | TRBV5-6 | TGTGCCAGCAGCTTCCAAGGGGGCAGGGGAGATAATTCACCCCTCCACTTT | CASSFQGGRGDNSPLHF
TRBD1 | - | TRBJ2-7 | TRBV7-9 | TGTGCCAGCAGCCAGACTGACAGGGGTTCACCTCGGTTC | CASSQTDRGSPRF
TRBD2 | - | TRBJ2-1 | TRBV7-3 | TGTCCCAGCAGCTTTGGACTAGGGGCCTACAATGAGCAGTTCTTC | CPSSFGLGAYNEQFF
TRBD2 | - | TRBJ2-3 | TRBV2 | TGTGCCAGCAGTGATGCGGCTAGCGGGAGCACAGATACGCAGTATTTT | CASSDAASGSTDTQYF
- | - | TRBJ1-2 | TRBV4-1 | TGCGCCAGCAGCCACGAGGGTTCCACAGCCTATGGCTACACCTTC | CASSHEGSTAYGYTF
- | - | TRBJ2-2 | TRBV30 | TGTGCCTCTCGTAATTCGGGGAGTGTGTTTGGGGAGCTGTTTTTT | CASRNSGSVFGELFF
- | - | TRBJ1-5 | TRBV15 | TGTGCCACCAGCAGTCAGGGGAATCAGCCCCAGCATTTT | CATSSQGNQPQHF
- | - | TRBJ1-5 | TRBV30 | TGTGCCTGGAGTGTAGAGGGGGTAGCCCAGCATTTT | CAWSVEGVAQHF
TRBD2 | - | TRBJ2-1 | TRBV30 | TGTGCCTGGAGGACTAGCGGGGTAAACAATGAGCAGTTCTTC | CAWRTSGVNNEQFF
TRBD1 | - | TRBJ2-3 | TRBV6-4 | TGTGCCAGCAGTGGGGACCCAGGGGGAACAGATACGCAGTATTTT | CASSGDPGGTDTQYF
- | - | TRBJ2-2 | TRBV6-4 | TGTGCCAGCAGTTCGGGACAGAACACCGGGGAGCTGTTTTTT | CASSSGQNTGELFF
- | - | TRBJ1-1 | TRBV10-3 | TGTGCCATCAGTGAGCCCGTTATGAACACTGAAGCTTTCTTT | CAISEPVMNTEAFF